This TCR beta chain was obtained from a study of shared clonotypes between healthy human individuals. Sequenced by immunoSEQ multiplex PCR; TCRdb stores in-frame clones only, minus some. The table shows around 650,000 clones, with approximately 96% occurring only once. Naive-designated CD8 cells lacked CD45RO, were positively enriched for CCR7, and omitted terminally differentiated effector memory CD45RA+ cells. The CDR3 consists of 20 residues. Per germline, CDR1 SQVTM and CDR2 ANQGSEA. V lost 4 bases and J lost 7; bases outside the gene matches: 27. Specimen: naive CD8+ T cells sorted from blood. This clonotype was sampled from a woman aged 25-40 years in good health. The gene calls are TRBV29-1 and TRBJ2-7, with 11 positions matching TRBD2. The CDR3 loop is CSVGPMSVTSGTNGVEEQYF. CDR3 bases: TGCAGCGTTGGCCCGATGTCTGTGACTAGCGGGACGAACGGGGTGGAGGAGCAGTACTTC.